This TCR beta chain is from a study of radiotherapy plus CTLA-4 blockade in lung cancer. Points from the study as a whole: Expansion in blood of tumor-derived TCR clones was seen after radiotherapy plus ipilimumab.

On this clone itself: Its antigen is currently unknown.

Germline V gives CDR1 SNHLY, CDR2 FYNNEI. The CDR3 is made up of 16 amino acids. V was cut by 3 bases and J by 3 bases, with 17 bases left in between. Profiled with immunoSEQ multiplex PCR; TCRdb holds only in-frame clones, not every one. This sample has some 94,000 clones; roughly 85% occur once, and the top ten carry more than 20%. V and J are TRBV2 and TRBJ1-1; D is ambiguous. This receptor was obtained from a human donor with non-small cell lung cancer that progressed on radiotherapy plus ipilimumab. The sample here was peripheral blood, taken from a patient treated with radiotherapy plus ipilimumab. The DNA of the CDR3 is TGTGCCAGCAGTGACTCACCCCTAAGGCCCGACACTGAAGCTTTCTTT. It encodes CASSDSPLRPDTEAFF.